These 2 T cell receptor beta chains were all obtained from the same sample, sequenced in a study of blood T cell repertoires in COVID-19. The protocol was immunoSEQ multiplex PCR, while the TCRdb copy is restricted to in-frame clones and leaves out a portion. Here the sample spans 270,000 or so clones, around 93% being singletons. What was sequenced was PBMCs or T cells enriched from blood (not recorded which). These receptors were taken from a man aged 40-50 years who had been exposed to COVID-19.

The J gene is TRBJ2-7, the V gene TRBV11-3; TRBD2 matches at 11 bases. Germline V gene data show CDR1 as SGHNT and CDR2 as YENEEA. The CDR3 sequence is 13 residues long. Trimming cost V 5 bases and J 5 bases; bases outside gene matches: 2. In DNA form, the CDR3 reads TGTGCCAGCAGCCCGGGACTAGCGGACGAGCAGTACTTC. This sequence encodes CASSPGLADEQYF.

The rearrangement uses TRBV19 and TRBJ1-5; weak D call: TRBD1 (6 bases). This CDR3 has 16 residues. The V and J ends lost 6 bases and 0 bases respectively, with 15 bases between them. Germline lookup yields CDR1 LNHDA and CDR2 SQIVND (reference sequence). The CDR3 loop reads CASRTGQPYSNQPQHF. CDR3 sequence (DNA): TGTGCCAGTAGGACAGGACAGCCCTATAGCAATCAGCCCCAGCATTTT.